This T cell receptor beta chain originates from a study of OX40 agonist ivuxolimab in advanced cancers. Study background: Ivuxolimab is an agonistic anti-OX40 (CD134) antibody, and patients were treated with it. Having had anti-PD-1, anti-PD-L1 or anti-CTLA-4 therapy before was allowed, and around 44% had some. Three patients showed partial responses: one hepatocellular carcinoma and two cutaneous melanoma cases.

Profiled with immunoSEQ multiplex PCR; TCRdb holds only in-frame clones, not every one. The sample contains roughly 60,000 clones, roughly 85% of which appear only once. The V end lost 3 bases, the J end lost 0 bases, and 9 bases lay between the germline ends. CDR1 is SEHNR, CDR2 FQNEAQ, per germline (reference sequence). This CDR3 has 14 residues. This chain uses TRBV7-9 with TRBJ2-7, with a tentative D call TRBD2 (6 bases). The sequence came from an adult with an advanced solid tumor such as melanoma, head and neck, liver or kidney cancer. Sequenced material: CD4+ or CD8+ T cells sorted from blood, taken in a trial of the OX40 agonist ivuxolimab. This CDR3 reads CASSFGGASYEQYF. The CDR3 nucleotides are TGTGCCAGCAGCTTCGGCGGGGCCTCCTACGAGCAGTACTTC.